This T cell receptor (beta chain) was observed in a study of Graves' ophthalmopathy and Graves' hyperthyroidism. The study, taken as a whole, reports: The majority of expanded thyroid clonotypes above 0.001 frequency also occurred in blood.

Amplified material comprised TCR beta CDR3 regions derived from RNA transcripts. RT-PCR was first run with HTBI primers, then multiplex PCR in a second round. One entry per CDR3 protein results from TCRdb running MiXCR on the multiplex PCR reads. The sample lists about 700,000 distinct CDR3 sequences, 35% to 50% occurring once. Trimming cost V 5 bases and J 0 bases, with 13 bases left between them. The CDR3 contains 15 residues. Germline lookup yields CDR1 SGHNT and CDR2 YENEEA. The sample holds many counts of this clonotype. What it binds is unknown. Those donors who had ophthalmopathy presented with moderate-to-severe activity, a CAS of ≥3, a NOSPECS of ≥4 and a duration under 3 months. The PBMCs used were ones drawn from 9.5 to 10 ml of fresh peripheral blood.

The source of this sequence is an adult man with Graves' ophthalmopathy. Sequenced: peripheral blood. The chain is built from TRBV11-3 and TRBJ2-5, with TRBD1 as a possible D gene (5 bases). This chain's CDR3 is CASSLWGSDQETQYF. The CDR3 nucleotides are TGTGCCAGCAGCCTGTGGGGCTCCGACCAAGAGACCCAGTACTTC.